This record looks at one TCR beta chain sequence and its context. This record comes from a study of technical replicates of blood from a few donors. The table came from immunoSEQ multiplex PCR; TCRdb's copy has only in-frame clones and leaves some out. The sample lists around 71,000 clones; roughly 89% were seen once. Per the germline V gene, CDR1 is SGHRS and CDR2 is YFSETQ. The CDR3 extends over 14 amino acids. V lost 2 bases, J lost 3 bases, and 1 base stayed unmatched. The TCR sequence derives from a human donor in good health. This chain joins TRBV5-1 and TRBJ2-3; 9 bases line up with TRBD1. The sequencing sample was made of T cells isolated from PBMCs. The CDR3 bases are TGCGCCAGCAGCTTAGGGACAGGGACAGATACGCAGTATTTT. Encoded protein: CASSLGTGTDTQYF.